This T cell receptor (beta chain) was sequenced for a study of metastatic and nonmetastatic thyroid tumors. Looking at the study overall: For malignant and benign thyroid patients, tumor or nodule tissue and blood were the sources whose repertoires were compared. Regarding the study as a whole: Compared with benign nodules, malignant thyroid tumors were reported to have significantly higher TCR beta diversity in both blood and tumor.

Ahead of thyroid surgery, no patient had received treatment of any kind. This clone came up many times. Its specificity is unknown. In the authors' workflow: To classify distant metastasis in papillary thyroid cancer, a model was built from CDR3 differences across clinicopathological groups. MiXCR re-clonotyped the PCR reads for TCRdb. V and J calls and clone size were set by TCRdb, not the authors. In the table there are about 15,000 clones, about 34% of which are singletons. Germline assignment: CDR1 LNHNV and CDR2 YYDKDF (reference sequence). Trimming stripped 4 bases from V and 0 bases from J, with 7 bases between. This CDR3 is 15 amino acids long.

The sequence came from a male donor with papillary thyroid cancer or a benign thyroid nodule (not recorded which). Some clones in this sample may be carry-over from other donors' samples. This sequence joins TRBV15 and TRBJ2-6; tentative D call: TRBD2 (5 bases). Sequences were obtained from tumor tissue. The CDR3 region is CATSIEGSGANVLTF. In DNA form, the CDR3 reads TGTGCCACCAGCATCGAGGGCTCTGGGGCCAACGTCCTGACTTTC.